The TCR beta chain under discussion was sequenced for a study of T cell clonality in common variable immunodeficiency. Equal genomic DNA amounts from CVID and control samples were sequenced. The assay was immunoSEQ multiplex PCR, and TCRdb's table has in-frame clones only and misses some. This sample comprises about 23,000 clones, none seen once only. This clone was counted a few times. Its antigen remains unidentified. Study findings and constraints: Common variable immunodeficiency TCR beta sequences reportedly had fewer deletions and N-nucleotide insertions. Compared with healthy controls, CVID subjects showed increased TCRbeta clonality, mostly in about a third.

This clonotype was sampled from a human donor with common variable immunodeficiency. Sequencing was carried out using peripheral blood mononuclear cells.

The DNA read from the CDR3 is TGTGCCAGCAGTGGACAGGGGGCGGGTAATGAAAAA. Translation gives CASSGQGAGNEK. The full-length CDR3 reads as CASSGQGAGNEKLFF. The rearrangement uses TRBV2 and TRBJ1-4; 10 nucleotides agree with TRBD1. The DNA ends 3 residues before the CDR3 does, and the rest of the CDR3 is filled in from the germline J gene. CDR3 length equals 15 residues. V trimming: 4 bases; J trimming: 4 bases; junction bases outside the gene matches: 3. In germline, CDR1 is SNHLY, CDR2 FYNNEI.